Below, 3 T cell receptor beta chains from the same sample are listed, as sequenced in a study of early T cells in non-severe SARS-CoV-2 infection. MiXCR, run by TCRdb on the 5' RACE reads, gives a single entry per CDR3 protein. The table shows about 44,000 distinct CDR3 sequences, with 12% occurring only once. Sequenced: whole blood. The receptors were gathered from an adult who was a healthcare worker with PCR-confirmed SARS-CoV-2 infection or an uninfected control (not recorded which).

This clonotype was observed a handful of times. The chain has TRBV18 and TRBJ1-6, with a tentative D call TRBD1 (6 bases). Germline V gene data show CDR1 as KGHSH and CDR2 as LQKENI. V was clipped by 0 bases and J by 7 bases, with 10 bases between them. This CDR3 is 15 amino acids long. The CDR3 sequence: CASSPPGQGNSPLHF. The CDR3 bases are TGTGCCAGCTCACCACCAGGGCAGGGGAATTCACCCCTCCACTTT. Full variable domain (rest looked up from reference TRBV18 and TRBJ1-6): NAGVMQNPRHLVRRRGQEARLRCSPMKGHSHVYWYRQLPEEGLKFMVYLQKENIIDESGMPKERFSAEFPKEGPSILRIQQVVRGDSAAYFCASSPPGQGNSPLHFGNGTRLTVT.

This clonotype was observed many times. The chain has TRBV6-6 and TRBJ2-3; possibly TRBD1 for D (5 bases). CDR1 and CDR2 (germline): MNHNY, SVGAGI (reference sequence). The V end was cut by 6 bases, the J end by 5 bases, with 15 bases between. There are 14 residues in the CDR3. The CDR3, as DNA: TGTGCCAGCAGCCACCCCCTAGGGGTAGATACGCAGTATTTT. Its translation: CASSHPLGVDTQYF.

This clonotype was recorded at least ten times. This chain links TRBV3-1 with TRBJ1-3, with a possible D match to TRBD1 (5 bases). The germline V gene encodes CDR1 LGHDT and CDR2 YNNKEL (reference sequence). CDR3 length: 16 amino acids. Trimming removed 4 bases from V and 0 bases from J, with 13 bases in between. For the CDR3, the DNA is TGTGCCAGCAGCCCCTCGGGACTTCACTCTGGAAACACCATATATTTT. Translating it yields CASSPSGLHSGNTIYF.